These T cell receptor beta chains were read from a single sample in a study of Ad26.COV2.S vaccination and SARS-CoV-2 variants. Clones were sequenced by immunoSEQ multiplex PCR, and TCRdb holds only the in-frame ones, with some missing. Of 330,000 or so clones in the sample, 75% to 90% were seen once. The sample was peripheral blood, taken in a trial of Ad26.COV2.S vaccine versus placebo. The source of these receptors is a person between 18 and 65 years old who received the Ad26.COV2.S COVID-19 vaccine or a placebo. CDR3s include the opening cysteine and the closing phenylalanine or tryptophan. D genes are given only for firm matches. The listing skips clone size in some rows; elsewhere it reads once, few, many or a size class.

TGTGCCAGCAGTTACTCGACAGGGGAAGCTTTCTTT,CASSYSTGEAFF,.,TRBV6-5,TRBJ1-1,TRBD1
TGTGCCACCAGTGACGCCGGGACAGGAAAAACCGGGGAGCTGTTTTTT,CATSDAGTGKTGELFF,.,TRBV24-1,TRBJ2-2,TRBD1
TGCGCCAGCAGCCAAGCACAGGGGCAAAACTATGGCTACACCTTC,CASSQAQGQNYGYTF,.,TRBV4-1,TRBJ1-2,TRBD1
TGTGCCAGTAGCCTTGAGGGGGAGCGGGTACCGGAGCAGTTCTTC,CASSLEGERVPEQFF,.,TRBV19,TRBJ2-1,.
TGTGCCAGCAGTGAAGGGAGGGGCCTGGGAGGCTACACCTTC,CASSEGRGLGGYTF,.,TRBV6-1,TRBJ1-2,.
TGTGCCAGCACCCGCAGCGGGAGAGCGGATACGCAGTATTTT,CASTRSGRADTQYF,.,TRBV6-5,TRBJ2-3,TRBD2
TGTGCCATCAGCCGGGACTCCTTTAATGAGCAGTTCTTC,CAISRDSFNEQFF,.,TRBV10-3,TRBJ2-1,.
TGTGCCAGCAGTTACACGGACAGAGAGGGCTACACCTTC,CASSYTDREGYTF,.,TRBV6-5,TRBJ1-2,.
TGTGCCAGCAGCAGATGGACAGAGGCTCAAGAGACCCAGTACTTC,CASSRWTEAQETQYF,.,TRBV7-9,TRBJ2-5,.
TGTGCCAGCAGTTATACTAGCGGGGGCCAAGAGACCCAGTACTTC,CASSYTSGGQETQYF,.,TRBV6-2/TRBV6-3,TRBJ2-5,TRBD2
TGTGCCAGCAAGGCGGGGGCTACAAACACTGAAGCTTTCTTT,CASKAGATNTEAFF,.,TRBV6-6,TRBJ1-1,.
TGTGCCAGCATAAGGAAAGAACAAATGAACACTGAAGCTTTCTTT,CASIRKEQMNTEAFF,.,TRBV2,TRBJ1-1,.
TGTGCCAGCAGCTTAGGGGGCGGACACGAGCAGTTCTTC,CASSLGGGHEQFF,.,TRBV7-3,TRBJ2-1,.
TGTGCCAGCAGCAAAGGGGGGGGCGTACCTTCACCCCTCCACTTT,CASSKGGGVPSPLHF,.,TRBV21-1,TRBJ1-6,.
TGTGCCTGGAGGGTTAGGGGCGAGCCCAACTATGGCTACACCTTC,CAWRVRGEPNYGYTF,.,TRBV30,TRBJ1-2,.
TGTGCCAGCAGTTATCGGGATCTGAACACTGAAGCTTTCTTT,CASSYRDLNTEAFF,.,TRBV6-2/TRBV6-3,TRBJ1-1,.
TGTGCCAGCAGTGGAATGCCCTCGGGGGGAAGCAATCAGCCCCAGCATTTT,CASSGMPSGGSNQPQHF,.,TRBV6-1,TRBJ1-5,.
TGTGCCAGCAGTGAAAGGGGGGGACAGGGGAGATACTATGGCTACACCTTC,CASSERGGQGRYYGYTF,.,TRBV2,TRBJ1-2,TRBD1
TGTGCCATCGACAACCGGGACAGGACCTACGAGCAGTACTTC,CAIDNRDRTYEQYF,.,TRBV28,TRBJ2-7,TRBD1
TGTGCCAGCACCCGACGGACAGGGATGCACACTGAAGCTTTCTTT,CASTRRTGMHTEAFF,.,TRBV5-4,TRBJ1-1,TRBD1
TGTGCCAGCAGTTACTCCCTACAGGGGGGCGACACTGAAGCTTTCTTT,CASSYSLQGGDTEAFF,.,TRBV6-5,TRBJ1-1,TRBD1
TGCGCCAGCAGGGACAACACCGGGGAGCTGTTTTTT,CASRDNTGELFF,.,TRBV10-1,TRBJ2-2,.
TGTGCCAGCAGTTACGTGGGGGCCCGTGACTACGAGCAGTACTTC,CASSYVGARDYEQYF,.,TRBV6-2/TRBV6-3,TRBJ2-7,.
TGTGCCAGTAGTATGGGACAGGGACCCGAAAAACTGTTTTTT,CASSMGQGPEKLFF,.,TRBV19,TRBJ1-4,TRBD1
TGTGCCAGCAGTTCAGGGGTGCCAGATACGCAGTATTTT,CASSSGVPDTQYF,.,TRBV7-2,TRBJ2-3,.
TGCGCCAGCAGCCAAGGCACAGCCGCTGGAAACACCATATATTTT,CASSQGTAAGNTIYF,.,TRBV4-3,TRBJ1-3,.
TGTGCCAGCAGCGAAAATACTCCGGGGGGGGGCACTGAAGCTTTCTTT,CASSENTPGGGTEAFF,.,TRBV4-2,TRBJ1-1,.
TGTGCCAGCAGTGCTGGAACGGTAGCGGGAGCCACAGATACGCAGTATTTT,CASSAGTVAGATDTQYF,.,TRBV2,TRBJ2-3,TRBD2
TGTGCCACCAGCAGAGAGGTCACAGATACGCAGTATTTT,CATSREVTDTQYF,few,TRBV15,TRBJ2-3,.
TGCGCCAGCAGCTTGCATCCGGGACAGACTTGGGAAGCTTTCTTT,CASSLHPGQTWEAFF,.,TRBV5-1,TRBJ1-1,TRBD1
TGTGCCAGCCTGAAGGAAGCGGGGGTGGGAGAGACCCAGTACTTC,CASLKEAGVGETQYF,.,TRBV2,TRBJ2-5,TRBD2
TGTGCCAGTGGAGACAGGGGCAGAGATACGCAGTATTTT,CASGDRGRDTQYF,.,TRBV21-1,TRBJ2-3,.
TGTGCCAGCAGTTTCGGTCAGGGGTACAATGAGCAGTTCTTC,CASSFGQGYNEQFF,.,TRBV27,TRBJ2-1,.
TGTGCCAGCACTTCTAGCGGGGGACGCACAGATACGCAGTATTTT,CASTSSGGRTDTQYF,.,TRBV2,TRBJ2-3,TRBD2
TGTGCCAGCAGCTCCCAATCGGGACTAGCGGGAGACGACAATGAGCAGTTCTTC,CASSSQSGLAGDDNEQFF,once,TRBV7-3,TRBJ2-1,TRBD2
TGTGCCAGCAGCGCACCGGGGAAATTGGACACCGGGGAGCTGTTTTTT,CASSAPGKLDTGELFF,.,TRBV5-4,TRBJ2-2,.
TGTGCCAGCAGTTCAGGAGGGGGGGAGACCCAGTACTTC,CASSSGGGETQYF,.,TRBV6-6,TRBJ2-5,.
TGTGCCAGCAGCCGCTTGGGGGGGAGGTCTCACACCGGGGAGCTGTTTTTT,CASSRLGGRSHTGELFF,.,TRBV6-2/TRBV6-3,TRBJ2-2,TRBD2
TGCGCCAGCAGCCAACTAGCGTCCGGGGAGCTGTTTTTT,CASSQLASGELFF,.,TRBV4-1,TRBJ2-2,.
TGTGCCACCAGCAGGGGCCTACAGGGGGCGAATTCACCCCTCCACTTT,CATSRGLQGANSPLHF,.,TRBV15,TRBJ1-6,TRBD1
TGTGCCAGCAGCCAAGATATTGAGCTTAGCGGGGGGGATCCCGATACGCAGTATTTT,CASSQDIELSGGDPDTQYF,once,TRBV3-1/TRBV3-2,TRBJ2-3,TRBD2
TGTGCCAGCAGTTTAGTAAAGGGGGATCAGCCCCAGCATTTT,CASSLVKGDQPQHF,.,TRBV6-2/TRBV6-3,TRBJ1-5,.
TGTGCCAGCAGCCGGGGTGGGGGACCCACTGAAGCTTTCTTT,CASSRGGGPTEAFF,.,TRBV7-2,TRBJ1-1,.
TGTGCCAGCAGCCCCTATGAGGATCTGGAGGGCTACACCTTC,CASSPYEDLEGYTF,.,TRBV7-2,TRBJ1-2,.
TGTGCCAGCAGTGGGACAAGACCTGAAGCTTTCTTT,CASSGTRPEAFF,.,TRBV6-2/TRBV6-3,TRBJ1-1,.
TGTGCCAGCAGCCCCGTTATGGTCGTCGGTGAGCAGTTCTTC,CASSPVMVVGEQFF,few,TRBV11-2,TRBJ2-1,.
TGTGCCAGCAGTTACACTGGACAGGCCGAGGGTAGGCCACACTACAATGAGCAGTTCTTC,CASSYTGQAEGRPHYNEQFF,.,TRBV2,TRBJ2-1,TRBD1
TGTGCCAGCTCACCAGAGTTGCAGGGCCGTCAGCCCCAGCATTTT,CASSPELQGRQPQHF,.,TRBV18,TRBJ1-5,.
TGCGCCAGCAGCCCTACAGGGGGCAGGAACTATGGCTACACCTTC,CASSPTGGRNYGYTF,.,TRBV5-1,TRBJ1-2,TRBD1
TGTGCCAGCAGAGATAGCGGGGGGATCCCATACGAGCAGTACTTC,CASRDSGGIPYEQYF,.,TRBV2,TRBJ2-7,TRBD2
TGTGCCAGCAGTCGACTAGCGGGCCAAGCGTTATACAATGAGCAGTTCTTC,CASSRLAGQALYNEQFF,.,TRBV6-6,TRBJ2-1,TRBD2